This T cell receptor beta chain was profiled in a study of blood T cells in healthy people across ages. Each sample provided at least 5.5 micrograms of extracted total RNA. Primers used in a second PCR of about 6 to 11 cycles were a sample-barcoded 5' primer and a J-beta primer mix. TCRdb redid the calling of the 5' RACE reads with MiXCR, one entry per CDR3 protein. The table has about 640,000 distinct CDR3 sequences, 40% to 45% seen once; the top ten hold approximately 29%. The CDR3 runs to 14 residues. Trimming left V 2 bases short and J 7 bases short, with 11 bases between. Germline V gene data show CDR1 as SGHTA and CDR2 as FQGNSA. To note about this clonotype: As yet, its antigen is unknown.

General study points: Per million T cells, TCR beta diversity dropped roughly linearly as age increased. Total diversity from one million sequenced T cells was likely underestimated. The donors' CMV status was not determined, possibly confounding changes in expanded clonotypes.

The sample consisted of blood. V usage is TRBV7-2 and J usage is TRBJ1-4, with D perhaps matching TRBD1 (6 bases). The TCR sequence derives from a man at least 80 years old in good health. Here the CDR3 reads CASSLFGTSEKLFF. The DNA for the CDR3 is TGTGCCAGCAGCTTATTCGGGACAAGTGAAAAACTGTTTTTT.